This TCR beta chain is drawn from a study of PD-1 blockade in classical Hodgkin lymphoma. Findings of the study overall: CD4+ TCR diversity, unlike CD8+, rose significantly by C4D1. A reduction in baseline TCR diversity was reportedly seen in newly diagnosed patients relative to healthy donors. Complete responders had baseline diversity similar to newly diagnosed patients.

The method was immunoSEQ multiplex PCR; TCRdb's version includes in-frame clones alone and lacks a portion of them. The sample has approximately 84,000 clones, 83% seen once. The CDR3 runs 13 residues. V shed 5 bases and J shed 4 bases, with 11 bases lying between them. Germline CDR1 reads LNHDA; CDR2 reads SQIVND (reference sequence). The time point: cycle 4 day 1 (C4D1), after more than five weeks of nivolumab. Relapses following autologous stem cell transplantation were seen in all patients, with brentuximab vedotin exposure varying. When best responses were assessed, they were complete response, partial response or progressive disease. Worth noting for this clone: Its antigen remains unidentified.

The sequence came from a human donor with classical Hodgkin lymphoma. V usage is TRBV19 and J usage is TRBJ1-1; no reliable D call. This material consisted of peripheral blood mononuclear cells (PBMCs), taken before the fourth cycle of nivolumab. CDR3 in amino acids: CASSATVGTEAFF. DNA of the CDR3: TGTGCCAGTAGTGCCACCGTGGGCACTGAAGCTTTCTTT.